This TCR beta chain was identified during a study of T cell responses to AZD1222 COVID-19 vaccine. The repertoire was sequenced with immunoSEQ multiplex PCR; TCRdb's copy has only in-frame clones and lacks some. Of about 79,000 clones detected, 65% to 85% appear once; the ten largest clones hold around 20%. V was clipped by 4 bases and J by 0 bases, with 18 bases between them. The CDR3 runs 17 residues. The germline gives CDR1 MNHNS, CDR2 SASEGT. The sample holds many counts of this clone. This clonotype was obtained from an adult in good health. The chain carries TRBV6-1 and TRBJ1-1; a possible D gene is TRBD1 (6 bases). Sequences were derived from peripheral blood, sampled on day 0 of AZD1222 vaccination. The CDR3 sequence: CASSALGASFMNTEAFF. The CDR3, as DNA: TGTGCCAGCAGTGCACTGGGGGCAAGTTTTATGAACACTGAAGCTTTCTTT.